The rows below give T cell receptor beta chains drawn from one sample of a study of CD8 T cells in Susac syndrome. TCRdb called the immunoSEQ multiplex PCR reads again in MiXCR, with one record for every CDR3 protein. This repertoire shows 200,000 to 250,000 distinct CDR3 sequences, around 93% found once; its top ten account for approximately 0.07%. What was sequenced was CD4+ T cells from PBMCs. The origin of the receptors is a human donor with multiple sclerosis. The CDR3 runs from the conserved cysteine through the conserved F or W. D genes are given only for firm matches. Rows may omit the clone size; those that give it use once, few, many or a size class.

>-|TRBJ1-1|-|TRBV23-1
TGCGCCAGCAGGCGAATCCGGAAGGGAAACACTGAAGCTTTCTTT
CASRRIRKGNTEAFF
>-|TRBJ1-1|-|TRBV4-1
TGCGCCAGCAGCCAAGATCCTATCGCTGGGGCTTTCTTT
CASSQDPIAGAFF
>-|TRBJ2-2|TRBD1|TRBV10-3
TGTGCCATCACGGGACAGCTAAACACCGGGGAGCTGTTTTTT
CAITGQLNTGELFF
>-|TRBJ1-5|-|TRBV28
TGTGCCAGCAGGGGACCGGGGGCGAGTCAGCCCCAGCATTTT
CASRGPGASQPQHF
>-|TRBJ2-7|TRBD2|TRBV11-2
TGTGCCAGCAGCTTAAGCGGGGCGACATTCTACGAGCAGTACTTC
CASSLSGATFYEQYF
>-|TRBJ2-5|-|TRBV10-3
TGTGCCATCAGTGATTATGGGGGGGCCCAAGAGACCCAGTACTTC
CAISDYGGAQETQYF
>-|TRBJ1-6|TRBD1|TRBV25-1
TGTGCCAGCAGTGGATGGGGCCGCGGACAGGGAGACTCACCCCTCCACTTT
CASSGWGRGQGDSPLHF
>-|TRBJ2-3|-|TRBV20-1
TGCAGTGCTAGAGCGGCGGGAAGCACAGATACGCAGTATTTT
CSARAAGSTDTQYF
>-|TRBJ1-5|TRBD1|TRBV12-3/TRBV12-4
TGTGCCAGCAGTCTCGCGACAGGGGGCGTGCAGCCCCAGCATTTT
CASSLATGGVQPQHF
>-|TRBJ2-4|-|TRBV6-5
TGTGCCAGCAGGAGAACTCGAGCCAAAAACATTCAGTACTTC
CASRRTRAKNIQYF
>-|TRBJ2-7|-|TRBV10-3
TGTGCCATCAGAGGTCGGCTATCCTACGAGCAGTACTTC
CAIRGRLSYEQYF
>-|TRBJ2-1|-|TRBV12-3/TRBV12-4
TGTGCCAGCAGCCTTAGAATGGAGCAGTTCTTC
CASSLRMEQFF
>-|TRBJ2-3|TRBD1|TRBV5-6
TGTGCCAGCAGCCCAAATGTAAGCAGGGGGATGGATACGCAGTATTTT
CASSPNVSRGMDTQYF
>-|TRBJ1-1|-|TRBV20-1
TGCAGTGCTAGACTAATATTAGGGACAAGTATTGAAGCTTTCTTT
CSARLILGTSIEAFF
>-|TRBJ2-6|TRBD2|TRBV6-1
TGTGCCAGCAGTGGACTGGGACTAGACCTCAGGGGGGCCAACGTCCTGACTTTC
CASSGLGLDLRGANVLTF
>-|TRBJ2-7|-|TRBV27
TGTGCCAGCAGTTTAACTAGAACCGATTACGAGCAGTACTTC
CASSLTRTDYEQYF
>-|TRBJ2-2|-|TRBV19
TGTGCCAGTAATCTCGCCGGTGGGGAGCTGTTTTTT
CASNLAGGELFF
>-|TRBJ2-3|-|TRBV23-1
TGCGCCAGCAGCCCCCCACTTCGCGCCCACACAGATACGCAGTATTTT
CASSPPLRAHTDTQYF
>-|TRBJ2-2|TRBD2|TRBV6-5
TGTGCCAGCAGGGCGGGACTAGCGAACACCGGGGAGCTGTTTTTT
CASRAGLANTGELFF
>few|TRBJ2-6|-|TRBV7-3
TGTGCCAGCTCGGGGACGGGCTCTGGGGCCAACGTCCTGACTTTC
CASSGTGSGANVLTF
>-|TRBJ1-3|-|TRBV27
TGTGCCAGCAGCAACTCGCCGGGACGGAGATCGGACACCATATATTTT
CASSNSPGRRSDTIYF
>-|TRBJ2-3|TRBD2|TRBV6-1
TGTGCCAGCAGTGACTGGACTAGACGAGATACGCAGTATTTT
CASSDWTRRDTQYF
>once|TRBJ1-1|TRBD1|TRBV6-2/TRBV6-3
TGTGCCAGCAGCCCCGTTTCGGACAGGGAAGCTTTCTTT
CASSPVSDREAFF
>once|TRBJ2-3|-|TRBV6-4
TGTGCCAGCAGGCGAGGGCCTTACACAGATACGCAGTATTTT
CASRRGPYTDTQYF
>-|TRBJ2-7|-|TRBV4-1
TGCGCCAGCAGCCAACACCCGGCACTGAGCTACGAGCAGTACTTC
CASSQHPALSYEQYF
>-|TRBJ2-7|TRBD1|TRBV27
TGTGCCAGCAGTTTAGCGACAGGGCCCTACGAGCAGTACTTC
CASSLATGPYEQYF